Each of the 28 T cell receptor beta chains below was sequenced from the same sample in a study of cytomegalovirus exposure and HLA in healthy donors. In the PCR, 60 Vbeta and 13 Jbeta primers were used. Here immunoSEQ multiplex PCR was the method, and the copy in TCRdb shows in-frame clones only, minus some. The profile covers about 170,000 clones, with approximately 80% appearing a single time and approximately 4.1% taken by the ten largest. The material sequenced was PBMCs. Receptors originate from a woman aged 45 to 65 in good health and CMV-seropositive.

This chain links TRBV4-1 with TRBJ2-5; tentatively, D is TRBD2 (6 bases). CDR3 length equals 18 residues. Germline lookup yields CDR1 MGHRA and CDR2 YSYEKL. Trimming took 4 bases from V and 5 from J, leaving 26 bases between them. CDR3 bases: TGCGCCAGCAGCCCCGCGGGGCCCCTGGACGCTAGAGGGGAGACCCAGTACTTC. Its protein product is CASSPAGPLDARGETQYF.

This clone was detected once. V is TRBV7-8 and J is TRBJ1-2; no clear D. Trimming pared 5 bases from V and 4 bases from J, leaving 11 bases between. This CDR3 spans 13 amino acids. Germline CDR1 SGHVS, CDR2 FQNEAQ. The CDR3 region is CASSLNTGYGYTF. CDR3 bases: TGTGCCAGCAGCCTAAATACTGGCTATGGCTACACCTTC.

This clone appeared once. This chain uses TRBV7-2 with TRBJ2-6, with D maybe TRBD1 (5 bases). Per the germline V gene, CDR1 is SGHTA and CDR2 is FQGNSA. This CDR3 spans 17 amino acids. Trimming took 5 bases from V and 6 from J, leaving 20 bases between them. The CDR3 protein is CASSLSVGPEEANVLTF. The CDR3 nucleotides are TGTGCCAGCAGCCTGTCCGTGGGGCCCGAGGAGGCCAACGTCCTGACTTTC. The complete variable domain, with remaining parts taken from reference TRBV7-2 and TRBJ2-6, reads GAGVSQSPSNKVTEKGKDVELRCDPISGHTALYWYRQSLGQGLEFLIYFQGNSAPDKSGLPSDRFSAERTGGSVSTLTIQRTQQEDSAVYLCASSLSVGPEEANVLTFGAGSRLTVL.

The CDR3 DNA reads as TGTGCCAGCTCACCGGCGGGACAGGGAAACTACGAGCAGTACTTC. As protein: CASSPAGQGNYEQYF. The chain employs TRBV18 and TRBJ2-7, with TRBD1 identical over 9 bases. The CDR3 loop spans 15 amino acids. Germline lookup yields CDR1 KGHSH and CDR2 LQKENI. The trim removed 3 bases at V and 3 bases at J, leaving 6 bases unmatched.

The chain recombines TRBV29-1 with TRBJ1-2; unclear D gene. Trimming cost V 1 base and J 8 bases, with 8 bases left between them. Looked up from germline, CDR1 is SQVTM and CDR2 is ANQGSEA. The CDR3 length is 11 residues. CDR3 residues: CSVEGGGGYTF. The CDR3 DNA sequence: TGCAGCGTTGAAGGCGGAGGCGGCTACACCTTC. Full variable domain (rest looked up from reference TRBV29-1 and TRBJ1-2): SAVISQKPSRDICQRGTSLTIQCQVDSQVTMMFWYRQQPGQSLTLIATANQGSEATYESGFVIDKFPISRPNLTFSTLTVSNMSPEDSSIYLCSVEGGGGYTFGSGTRLTVV.

J is TRBJ2-3 and V is TRBV13; 12 bases agree with TRBD2. The CDR3 runs 18 residues. From germline, CDR1 is PRHDT and CDR2 FYEKMQ (reference sequence). V trimming: 5 bases; J trimming: 4 bases; junction bases outside the gene matches: 13. CDR3 protein: CASSRTSGTSSRSDTQYF. DNA for the CDR3: TGTGCCAGCAGCCGGACTAGCGGGACCAGCTCCCGCTCAGATACGCAGTATTTT. The complete variable domain, with remaining parts taken from reference TRBV13 and TRBJ2-3, reads AAGVIQSPRHLIKEKRETATLKCYPIPRHDTVYWYQQGPGQDPQFLISFYEKMQSDKGSIPDRFSAQQFSDYHSELNMSSLELGDSALYFCASSRTSGTSSRSDTQYFGPGTRLTVL.

The chain recombines TRBV4-2 with TRBJ1-5; D not certain. In germline, CDR1 is LGHNA, CDR2 YNFKEQ. The CDR3 covers 16 residues. V was trimmed by 4 bases and J by 6 bases, leaving 19 bases between them. CDR3 in DNA: TGTGCCAGCAGCCCCTCGGCCGCGGGGTTGAGTCAGCCCCAGCATTTT. This encodes CASSPSAAGLSQPQHF.

On this clone itself: Distinct nucleotide sequences in the sample also encode this CDR3. This chain joins TRBV9 and TRBJ1-2; D may be TRBD1 (5 bases). The germline gives CDR1 SGDLS, CDR2 YYNGEE. The CDR3 runs to 15 residues. Trimming stripped 0 bases from V and 2 bases from J, with 11 bases between. The CDR3 DNA reads TGTGCCAGCAGCGTAGCTCCACGGGGGAACTATGGCTACACCTTC. Residues: CASSVAPRGNYGYTF.

CDR3 sequence: CASSERGGTDTQYF. CDR3 nucleotide sequence: TGTGCCAGCAGTGAGCGGGGGGGCACAGATACGCAGTATTTT. The chain recombines TRBV6-4 with TRBJ2-3, with 8 nucleotides matching TRBD2. The CDR3 runs 14 residues. The J segment lost 1 base and the V segment lost 3 bases, leaving 0 bases of the junction unmatched. From germline, CDR1 is MRHNA and CDR2 SNTAGT.

V and J are TRBV29-1 and TRBJ2-5, with TRBD2 matching 8 bases. The ends lost 1 base at V and 7 bases at J; junction bases unmatched: 11. CDR3 size: 15 residues. Germline V gene sequence: CDR1 SQVTM, CDR2 ANQGSEA. CDR3 sequence reads: CSVEAGAGDRVTQYF. The CDR3 bases are TGCAGCGTTGAAGCGGGAGCGGGAGATCGTGTGACCCAGTACTTC. Full variable domain (outside the CDR3, taken from reference TRBV29-1 and TRBJ2-5): SAVISQKPSRDICQRGTSLTIQCQVDSQVTMMFWYRQQPGQSLTLIATANQGSEATYESGFVIDKFPISRPNLTFSTLTVSNMSPEDSSIYLCSVEAGAGDRVTQYFGPGTRLLVL.

The chain couples TRBV4-1 to TRBJ1-5; a possible D gene is TRBD1 (6 bases). CDR3 length: 17 amino acids. Germline values: CDR1 MGHRA, CDR2 YSYEKL. V shed 1 base and J shed 1 base, with 14 bases lying between them. The CDR3 DNA reads TGCGCCAGCAGCCAAGCCTTTGACAGGAGGAGCAATCAGCCCCAGCATTTT. Translated, it gives CASSQAFDRRSNQPQHF.

This chain uses TRBV5-4 with TRBJ2-2; possibly TRBD2 for D (7 bases). CDR3 size: 16 residues. Germline CDR1 is SGHNT and CDR2 is YYREEE (reference sequence). V lost 3 bases and J 4 bases, leaving 16 bases between the germline ends. The chain's CDR3 is CASSSGGGAATGELFF. For the CDR3, the DNA is TGTGCCAGCAGCTCCGGAGGGGGGGCGGCCACCGGGGAGCTGTTTTTT.

This clone was found once. The rearrangement joins TRBV25-1 to TRBJ1-2, with D unclear. Germline V CDR1 and CDR2: MGHDK, SYGVNS. Trimming shortened V by 1 base and J by 7 bases, and 10 bases separated the two germline ends. The CDR3 is 13 residues long. The CDR3 reads CASSEFETVGYTF. The CDR3 coding sequence is TGTGCCAGCAGTGAATTCGAAACGGTTGGCTACACCTTC.

V gene TRBV4-3 combines with J gene TRBJ1-1; no firm D call. Germline V gene lookup returns CDR1 LGHNA and CDR2 YSLEER. Trimming removed 3 bases from V and 7 bases from J, with 15 bases in between. CDR3 length: 14 amino acids. CDR3 amino acids: CASSHIGRGDEAFF. CDR3 bases: TGCGCCAGCAGCCATATTGGACGGGGAGATGAAGCTTTCTTT.

The rearrangement links TRBV18 to TRBJ1-6; D is uncertain. This CDR3 is 18 amino acids long. The germline V and J ends were trimmed by 1 base and 0 bases, with 13 bases remaining between them. Germline assignment: CDR1 KGHSH and CDR2 LQKENI. In nucleotides, the CDR3 is TGTGCCAGCTCACCACGAGGTCTGGCGGTCTCCTATAATTCACCCCTCCACTTT. The encoded protein is CASSPRGLAVSYNSPLHF.

The chain is built from TRBV18 and TRBJ2-3; possibly TRBD1 for D (5 bases). CDR3 length: 13 amino acids. From germline, CDR1 is KGHSH and CDR2 LQKENI. The V end was cut by 1 base, the J end by 10 bases, with 12 bases between. The CDR3 region is CASSPQRTGSQYF. The CDR3 nucleotides read TGTGCCAGCTCACCACAGCGCACAGGCTCGCAGTATTTT.

The count of this clone is one. Its ends do not fully match the called genes, so a read error is possible. The rearrangement uses TRBV7-7 and TRBJ2-5; TRBD1 is a possible D gene (5 bases). Germline loops: CDR1 SSHAT, CDR2 FNYEAQ (reference sequence). This CDR3 is 13 amino acids long. CDR3 sequence reads: CASSPDSQETQYF. The CDR3 DNA reads TGTGCTAGCAGCCCCGACAGCCAAGAGACCCAGTACTTC.

This rearrangement joins TRBV30 to TRBJ1-1; TRBD1 might be the D (6 bases). The CDR3 sequence is 11 residues long. Germline loops: CDR1 GTSNPN, CDR2 SVGIG (reference sequence). Trimming took off 4 bases at V and 11 bases at J, with 14 bases between the two ends. The CDR3 spells CAWTQGTDAFF. CDR3 bases: TGTGCCTGGACACAGGGAACGGACGCTTTCTTT.

The chain has TRBV4-3 and TRBJ2-3, with D possibly TRBD1 on 6 matching bases. With 4 bases removed from V and 5 bases from J, the gap between germline ends came to 16 bases. The CDR3 loop spans 15 amino acids. Germline-derived CDR1 and CDR2 are LGHNA and YSLEER. In nucleotides, the CDR3 is TGCGCCAGCAGCCCAAGGTCAGGGGCCGGAGATACGCAGTATTTT. The encoded protein is CASSPRSGAGDTQYF.

The V call is TRBV7-8, the J call TRBJ2-5, with D possibly matching TRBD2 (5 bases). The CDR3 sequence is 19 residues long. V lost 1 base and J 5 bases, leaving 26 bases between the germline ends. Germline V gene lookup returns CDR1 SGHVS and CDR2 FQNEAQ. The CDR3 DNA is TGTGCCAGCAGCTTAGTTTGGAGACCCCCGGGGTTGTTTCTGGAGACCCAGTACTTC. This sequence encodes CASSLVWRPPGLFLETQYF. Using reference TRBV7-8 and TRBJ2-5 for the parts outside the CDR3, the full variable domain is GAGVSQSPRYKVAKRGQDVALRCDPISGHVSLFWYQQALGQGPEFLTYFQNEAQLDKSGLPSDRFFAERPEGSVSTLKIQRTQQEDSAVYLCASSLVWRPPGLFLETQYFGPGTRLLVL.

This clone showed up just once. The chain recombines TRBV5-8 with TRBJ2-1; 9 nucleotides line up with TRBD1. The CDR3 sequence is 16 residues long. The V gene's germline CDR1 is SGHTS and CDR2 YDEGEE. V was clipped by 0 bases and J by 4 bases; unmatched bases: 5. This CDR3 reads CASSLGGQGPYNEQFF. The CDR3 DNA follows: TGTGCCAGCAGCTTGGGAGGACAGGGGCCTTACAATGAGCAGTTCTTC.

The chain recombines TRBV6-6 with TRBJ2-7, with TRBD1 identical over 10 bases. The CDR3 covers 15 residues. CDR1 and CDR2 (germline): MNHNY, SVGAGI (reference sequence). V dropped 5 bases and J dropped 3; count of bases not matched to a gene: 7. CDR3 residues: CASSTRDRGLYEQYF. CDR3 nucleotide sequence: TGTGCCAGCAGTACCCGGGACAGGGGTCTCTACGAGCAGTACTTC.

The gene calls are TRBV7-9 and TRBJ1-1; D is possibly TRBD1 (5 bases). The germline CDR1 and CDR2 sequences are SEHNR and FQNEAQ (reference sequence). Trimming pared 2 bases from V and 6 bases from J, leaving 13 bases between. The CDR3 consists of 14 residues. CDR3 in DNA: TGTGCCAGCAGCTTATTCGGGCAGGGCCCTGAAGCTTTCTTT. It yields the protein CASSLFGQGPEAFF. Variable domain in full (rest from reference TRBV7-9 and TRBJ1-1): DTGVSQNPRHKITKRGQNVTFRCDPISEHNRLYWYRQTLGQGPEFLTYFQNEAQLEKSRLLSDRFSAERPKGSFSTLEIQRTEQGDSAMYLCASSLFGQGPEAFFGQGTRLTVV.

V usage is TRBV5-4 and J usage is TRBJ2-1; possibly TRBD1 for D (5 bases). Germline CDR1 and CDR2: SGHNT and YYREEE (reference sequence). CDR3 length equals 15 residues. Between the trimmed V and J ends, which lost 2 bases and 0 bases, there was a span of 9 bases. The CDR3: CASSLRGSSYNEQFF. CDR3 coding DNA: TGTGCCAGCAGCTTAAGGGGAAGCTCCTACAATGAGCAGTTCTTC.

The rearrangement links TRBV19 to TRBJ1-5; 7 nucleotides match TRBD1. The V segment lost 4 bases and the J segment 3 bases; nucleotides outside the gene matches: 6. Germline V gene lookup returns CDR1 LNHDA and CDR2 SQIVND (reference sequence). CDR3 length: 15 residues. CDR3 in amino acids: CASSTPGQLNQPQHF. The DNA of the CDR3 is TGTGCCAGTAGTACGCCGGGACAGCTCAATCAGCCCCAGCATTTT.

This clone was detected once. The genes are TRBV5-1 and TRBJ1-2; TRBD1 matches at 10 bases. The CDR3 length is 13 residues. Germline V CDR1 and CDR2: SGHRS, YFSETQ. The junction had 5 bases not matched to a gene; V was cut back by 4 bases and J by 8 bases. CDR3 region: CASSAGQGRGYTF. CDR3 sequence (DNA): TGCGCCAGCAGCGCGGGACAGGGGAGGGGCTACACCTTC.

This chain links TRBV7-2 with TRBJ2-1; 8 nucleotides agree with TRBD2. The CDR3 spans 15 residues. V shed 2 bases, J shed 4 bases, and the junction held 4 bases outside the gene matches. From germline, CDR1 is SGHTA and CDR2 FQGNSA. DNA for the CDR3: TGTGCCAGCAGCTTACGGTCTAGCGGGTACAATGAGCAGTTCTTC. This gives the protein CASSLRSSGYNEQFF. The whole variable domain, remainder taken from reference TRBV7-2 and TRBJ2-1, is GAGVSQSPSNKVTEKGKDVELRCDPISGHTALYWYRQSLGQGLEFLIYFQGNSAPDKSGLPSDRFSAERTGGSVSTLTIQRTQQEDSAVYLCASSLRSSGYNEQFFGPGTRLTVL.

V gene TRBV2 combines with J gene TRBJ2-3; a weak D match, TRBD2 (6 bases). CDR1 SNHLY and CDR2 FYNNEI come from the germline V gene. The CDR3 runs to 14 residues. The ends were cut back, 9 bases at V and 1 base at J, with 14 bases in the middle. In DNA, the CDR3 is TGTGCCAGTTCGCCTTGGAGGGGCACAGATACGCAGTATTTT. It codes for CASSPWRGTDTQYF.